This record covers a single TCR beta chain. The data were taken from a study of T-cell memory formation after mild COVID-19. In the study overall: In these data, TCR clusters were largely donor specific.

Each CDR3 protein gets one entry after TCRdb re-called the 5' RACE reads with MiXCR. The table shows 200,000 to 250,000 distinct CDR3 sequences, with roughly 10% occurring only once. The CDR3 runs 16 residues. Germline V gives CDR1 SGHTA, CDR2 FQGNSA. Trimming stripped 5 bases from V and 4 bases from J, with 20 bases between. V usage is TRBV7-2 and J usage is TRBJ2-5, with D possibly matching TRBD1 (7 bases). This sequence was found in a man aged 18 to 29 who had mild COVID-19 (a few samples of this study predate the infection). Cell type and time point are not known. The source material was PBMCs or a T cell subset sorted from them (not recorded which). The DNA of the CDR3 is TGTGCCAGCAGCCCAAACCCAGGGGGAGGCGGAGAGACCCAGTACTTC. This encodes CASSPNPGGGGETQYF.